The next 21 T cell receptor beta chains were all read from a single sample in a study of T cell responses to AZD1222 COVID-19 vaccine (dated by TCRdb to the early 2020s). The method was the immunoSEQ multiplex PCR assay. TCRdb stores this immuneACCESS table with in-frame sequences only. Part of the clones is absent; in the studies checked, under half of the shortfall reflects unresolved V genes, and no reason is known for the rest. This sample has 130,000 to 150,000 clones in its table, and 90% to 95% of those were observed once. The top ten constitute around 12% of the sample. Taken with the paper, the label for time point translates to: sample from adult after SARS-CoV-2 infection, after symptom onset. Specimen: peripheral blood, collected after recovery from COVID-19. Receptors were obtained from an adult who had recovered from COVID-19.

This rearrangement joins TRBV5-1 to TRBJ2-7; D unresolved. The germline V gene encodes CDR1 SGHRS and CDR2 YFSETQ. The germline V and J ends were trimmed by 5 bases and 1 base, with 13 bases remaining between them. The CDR3 is 14 residues long. CDR3 DNA: TGCGCCAGCAGTAACCCCGCTGGATCCTACGAGCAGTACTTC. Its translation is CASSNPAGSYEQYF. Drawing the rest from reference TRBV5-1 and TRBJ2-7, the complete variable domain is KAGVTQTPRYLIKTRGQQVTLSCSPISGHRSVSWYQQTPGQGLQFLFEYFSETQRNKGNFPGRFSGRQFSNSRSEMNVSTLELGDSALYLCASSNPAGSYEQYFGPGTRLTVT.

The chain recombines TRBV4-1 with TRBJ1-1, with D unclear. Germline V gene sequence: CDR1 MGHRA, CDR2 YSYEKL. This CDR3 region has 13 residues. V lost 6 bases, J lost 0 bases, and 8 bases lay in between. CDR3 DNA sequence: TGCGCCAGCAGTCGACCGATGAACACTGAAGCTTTCTTT. Protein: CASSRPMNTEAFF.

The V and J genes are TRBV5-1 and TRBJ1-1; perhaps TRBD1 as D (5 bases). The CDR3 covers 15 residues. Trimming shortened V by 6 bases and J by 2 bases, and 17 bases separated the two germline ends. Germline assignment: CDR1 SGHRS and CDR2 YFSETQ. DNA of the CDR3: TGCGCCAGCACCCCTCTGACGGGACTCAACACTGAAGCTTTCTTT. Translated: CASTPLTGLNTEAFF. Based on the CDR3 plus reference TRBV5-1 and TRBJ1-1, the full variable domain is KAGVTQTPRYLIKTRGQQVTLSCSPISGHRSVSWYQQTPGQGLQFLFEYFSETQRNKGNFPGRFSGRQFSNSRSEMNVSTLELGDSALYLCASTPLTGLNTEAFFGQGTRLTVV.

The V gene is TRBV3-1 (or the pseudogene TRBV3-2), the J gene TRBJ1-1; D call uncertain. This CDR3 spans 18 amino acids. The germline V gene encodes CDR1 LGHDT and CDR2 YNNKEL (reference sequence). Deletions cut 0 bases from V and 4 bases from J, with 21 bases between. The chain's CDR3 is CASSQDPPSSGWSTEAFF. The CDR3 DNA sequence: TGTGCCAGCAGCCAAGATCCCCCAAGCTCAGGATGGAGCACTGAAGCTTTCTTT.

The chain joins TRBV3-1 (or the pseudogene TRBV3-2) to TRBJ2-2; tentatively, D is TRBD1 (6 bases). Trimming took 6 bases from V and 5 from J, leaving 19 bases between them. Per germline, CDR1 LGHDT and CDR2 YNNKEL (reference sequence). This CDR3 spans 16 amino acids. This chain's CDR3 is CASSPLHAQGTGELFF. CDR3 nucleotides: TGTGCCAGCAGTCCTTTACACGCCCAGGGGACCGGGGAGCTGTTTTTT.

V and J are TRBV27 and TRBJ1-2, with a weak D call TRBD1 (5 bases). There are 15 residues in the CDR3. Germline CDR1 is MNHEY and CDR2 is SMNVEV (reference sequence). V lost 5 bases and J lost 4, with 17 bases in between. CDR3 DNA sequence: TGTGCCAGCAGTCTCTCCGACAGCCGAATCTATGGCTACACCTTC. Translation: CASSLSDSRIYGYTF.

V usage is TRBV19 and J usage is TRBJ2-2; D gene ambiguous. This CDR3 has 12 amino acids. CDR1 is LNHDA, CDR2 SQIVND, per germline (reference sequence). V gave up 1 base and J gave up 6 bases, with 3 bases separating them. The CDR3 is CASSIGSGELFF. Written as DNA, the CDR3 is TGTGCCAGTAGTATAGGGTCCGGGGAGCTGTTTTTT.

V usage is TRBV5-1 and J usage is TRBJ1-1; tentatively, D is TRBD1 (5 bases). CDR3 length: 18 amino acids. Trimming stripped 2 bases from V and 1 base from J, with 21 bases between. Looked up from germline, CDR1 is SGHRS and CDR2 is YFSETQ. CDR3 amino acids: CASSFDWPGKTSNTEAFF. In nucleotides, the CDR3 is TGCGCCAGCAGCTTCGACTGGCCAGGGAAGACTTCGAACACTGAAGCTTTCTTT.

V gene TRBV27 combines with J gene TRBJ2-7; TRBD2 aligns across 8 bases. Losses at the gene ends were 0 bases for V and 6 bases for J; bases not matched to a gene: 4. Germline V gene sequence: CDR1 MNHEY, CDR2 SMNVEV (reference sequence). The CDR3 runs to 14 residues. CDR3 sequence: CASSLSSGKREQYF. The CDR3 coding sequence is TGTGCCAGCAGTTTATCTAGCGGGAAACGCGAGCAGTACTTC.

V usage is TRBV28 and J usage is TRBJ2-4; D ambiguous. V was clipped by 8 bases and J by 6 bases, with 17 bases between them. CDR1 is MDHEN, CDR2 SYDVKM, per germline. CDR3 length: 14 residues. The DNA of the CDR3 is TGTGCCAGCGGGGAAGACCAAACTTTAAACATTCAGTACTTC. Protein sequence: CASGEDQTLNIQYF.

The CDR3 reads CASWGSGQETQYF. CDR3 sequence (DNA): TGTGCCAGCTGGGGGTCAGGTCAAGAGACCCAGTACTTC. The chain uses TRBV28 and TRBJ2-5, with D possibly called TRBD1 or TRBD2 (5 bases each). The length of the CDR3 is 13 residues. Germline-derived CDR1 and CDR2 are MDHEN and SYDVKM. Trimming pared 8 bases from V and 2 bases from J, leaving 12 bases between.

This rearrangement joins TRBV19 to TRBJ2-5; 8 bases map to TRBD1. The CDR3 consists of 16 residues. The ends lost 4 bases at V and 4 bases at J; junction bases unmatched: 11. CDR1 and CDR2 (germline): LNHDA, SQIVND (reference sequence). The CDR3 sequence: CASSTAGGPGRETQYF. DNA for the CDR3: TGTGCCAGTAGTACCGCAGGGGGCCCCGGGAGAGAGACCCAGTACTTC.

The chain couples TRBV5-4 to TRBJ2-7; TRBD1 agrees at 9 bases. V lost 4 bases, J lost 2 bases, and 4 bases stayed unmatched. The CDR3 contains 14 residues. Germline V gene data show CDR1 as SGHNT and CDR2 as YYREEE (reference sequence). CDR3 in amino acids: CASSRGQGTYEQYF. In DNA, the CDR3 is TGTGCCAGCAGCAGGGGACAGGGAACCTACGAGCAGTACTTC.

The V call is TRBV3-1 (or the pseudogene TRBV3-2), the J call TRBJ1-5; 7 bases map to TRBD1. Per germline, CDR1 LGHDT and CDR2 YNNKEL (reference sequence). Trimming took 4 bases from V and 3 from J; bases not matched to a gene: 3. The CDR3 has 14 amino acids. CDR3 amino acids: CASSLGQNNQPQHF. The CDR3 DNA reads TGTGCCAGCAGCCTGGGACAGAACAATCAGCCCCAGCATTTT.

The J gene is TRBJ2-7, the V gene TRBV21-1; TRBD1 was called by the table and not checked on the DNA. TRBV21-1 represents a pseudogene. The CDR3 has 16 residues. In DNA form, the CDR3 reads TGTGCCAGCAGCAAAGTACAGGACCCTAGCTCCTACGAGCAGTACTTC. It translates to CASSKVQDPSSYEQYF.

This clone was found once. The chain carries TRBV19 and TRBJ1-4; D unclear. The V end lost 3 bases, the J end lost 4 bases, and 12 bases lay between the germline ends. This CDR3 is built from 15 residues. CDR1 is LNHDA and CDR2 is SQIVND in the germline V gene (reference sequence). The CDR3 here is CASSIRTDFNEKLFF. Here the CDR3 DNA reads TGTGCCAGTAGTATTCGGACGGACTTTAATGAAAAACTGTTTTTT.

This chain connects TRBV27 to TRBJ1-1; D ambiguous. This CDR3 contains 14 residues. CDR1 is MNHEY, CDR2 SMNVEV, per germline (reference sequence). V was pared by 3 bases and J by 1 base, with 9 bases between. This CDR3 is CASSLGSPNTEAFF. In DNA form, the CDR3 reads TGTGCCAGCAGTTTGGGCAGCCCGAACACTGAAGCTTTCTTT.

The rearrangement uses TRBV4-1 and TRBJ2-2; D gene uncertain. The CDR3 has 12 amino acids. V was pared by 8 bases and J by 6 bases, with 10 bases between. Looked up from germline, CDR1 is MGHRA and CDR2 is YSYEKL. The CDR3 is CASSEISGELFF. DNA of the CDR3: TGCGCCAGCTCGGAAATCTCCGGGGAGCTGTTTTTT.

This rearrangement joins TRBV10-3 to TRBJ2-2; D unclear. The V end was cut by 2 bases, the J end by 5 bases, with 3 bases between. This CDR3 is 12 amino acids long. Germline-derived CDR1 and CDR2 are ENHRY and SYGVKD. CDR3 sequence reads: CAISEGTGELFF. CDR3 nucleotide sequence: TGTGCCATCAGTGAGGGAACCGGGGAGCTGTTTTTT.

V is TRBV19 and J is TRBJ2-1, with TRBD1 matching 7 bases. J lost 8 bases, V lost 3 bases, and 10 bases had no gene match. Germline V gene data show CDR1 as LNHDA and CDR2 as SQIVND (reference sequence). This CDR3 has 15 amino acids. Written as DNA, the CDR3 is TGTGCCAGTAGTATTTGGAAGGGGGCAGTGGATGAGCAGTTCTTC. Encoded protein: CASSIWKGAVDEQFF.

The rearrangement joins TRBV28 to TRBJ1-3; the match to TRBD1 covers 8 bases. CDR1 MDHEN and CDR2 SYDVKM come from the germline V gene. This CDR3 has 16 residues. Losses at the gene ends were 2 bases for V and 0 bases for J; bases not matched to a gene: 3. The CDR3: CASSLRTGSSGNTIYF. The CDR3 DNA follows: TGTGCCAGCAGTTTAAGGACAGGGAGCTCTGGAAACACCATATATTTT.